These 4 T cell receptor beta chains originate from one sample sequenced in a study of CD8+CD57+ T cells in acquired aplastic anemia. An expansion of CD8+CD57+ cells by flow cytometry had been shown in patients chosen for sequencing. Genomic DNA templated the TCR beta VDJ and CDR3 profiling. MiXCR, applied by TCRdb to the reads, yields one record per CDR3 protein. The sample includes about 250,000 distinct CDR3 sequences, around 43% of them seen just once. The sequencing input was sorted CD4+, CD8+, or CD8+CD57+ T cells (not recorded which) from PBMCs. The receptor set was obtained from a human donor with aplastic anemia.

The V and J genes are TRBV12-3 or TRBV12-4 and TRBJ2-3; tentatively, D is TRBD1 or TRBD2 (5 bases each). This CDR3 region has 14 residues. CDR3 DNA: TGTGCTAGTGGTTTCCGAACGGGGCGAGATACGCAGTATTTT. The encoded protein is CASGFRTGRDTQYF.

The CDR3 bases are TGCGCACCCATGAGGCGGGACCTCTACAATGAGCAGTTCTTC. Protein: CAPMRRDLYNEQFF. V and J are TRBV10-2 and TRBJ2-1, with D perhaps TRBD2 (6 bases). Germline values: CDR1 WSHSY, CDR2 SAAADI. The CDR3 totals 14 residues.

This clonotype was seen repeatedly, ten times or more. V is TRBV9 and J is TRBJ2-7, with D tentatively TRBD1 or TRBD2 (7 bases each). The V gene lost 0 bases and the J gene lost 5 bases, with 15 bases spanning the gap. CDR3 length equals 15 residues. Germline CDR1 is SGDLS and CDR2 is YYNGEE. Here the CDR3 DNA reads TGTGCCAGCAGCGTAGGAGGGGGCGGGAGCCACGAGCAGTACTTC. It specifies CASSVGGGGSHEQYF.

This clonotype was found a few times. A junction end diverges from the germline sequence, so it may reflect a read error. The chain joins TRBV2 to TRBJ2-1; 10 bases line up with TRBD2. Germline assignment: CDR1 SNHLY and CDR2 FYNNEI. There are 14 residues in the CDR3. This chain's CDR3 is CASREAGGLNEQFF. The CDR3 bases are TGTGCCAGCAGGGAAGCGGGGGGGCTGAATGAGCAGTTCTTC.